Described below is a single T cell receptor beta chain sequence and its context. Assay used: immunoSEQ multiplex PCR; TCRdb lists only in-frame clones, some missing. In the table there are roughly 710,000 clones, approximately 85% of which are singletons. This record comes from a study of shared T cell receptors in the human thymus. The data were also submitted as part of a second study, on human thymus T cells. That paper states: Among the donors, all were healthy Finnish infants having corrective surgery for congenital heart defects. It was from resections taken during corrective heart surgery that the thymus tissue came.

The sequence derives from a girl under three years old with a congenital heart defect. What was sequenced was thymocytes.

The CDR3 protein is CASSPIAGAKRTDTQYF. In DNA form, the CDR3 reads TGTGCCAGCAGCCCGATAGCGGGGGCAAAACGCACAGATACGCAGTATTTT. V gene TRBV7-2 combines with J gene TRBJ2-3; 9 bases agree with TRBD2. Germline-derived CDR1 and CDR2 are SGHTA and FQGNSA. The CDR3 covers 17 residues. Trimming at V came to 5 bases and at J to 1 base, leaving 10 bases not matched to a gene.